Included here is one TCR beta chain sequence, with context. Its antigen is still unknown. This PCR relied on a set of 60 Vbeta primers and 13 Jbeta primers. Libraries were prepared by immunoSEQ multiplex PCR; TCRdb keeps only in-frame clonotypes and omits some of them. The data contain about 65,000 clones, over 50% of them singletons. The data originate from a study of cytomegalovirus exposure and HLA in healthy donors. Study information: Among the approximately 420 donors who were genotyped, about 80% fell in the genetic ancestry cluster that is associated with self-reported Caucasian donors.

The V segment lost 5 bases and the J segment 7 bases; nucleotides outside the gene matches: 6. The germline V gene encodes CDR1 SNHLY and CDR2 FYNNEI. This CDR3 region has 15 residues. Notes on the study in general: Common viral pathogens seemed, in a later analysis, to connect with several of the most significant clusters. Both high specificity and high sensitivity reportedly marked the classifier's diagnosis of cytomegalovirus status.

Donors were nominally healthy when sampled, though unrecorded immune exposures were likely. The clonotype originates from a man aged 25-40 years in good health and CMV-seronegative. This chain links TRBV2 with TRBJ2-2; TRBD1 matches 11 bases. The sequenced sample was PBMCs. CDR3 DNA sequence: TGTGCCAGCAGTATCGGACAGGGGGCAAGCGGGGAGCTGTTTTTT. Protein: CASSIGQGASGELFF.